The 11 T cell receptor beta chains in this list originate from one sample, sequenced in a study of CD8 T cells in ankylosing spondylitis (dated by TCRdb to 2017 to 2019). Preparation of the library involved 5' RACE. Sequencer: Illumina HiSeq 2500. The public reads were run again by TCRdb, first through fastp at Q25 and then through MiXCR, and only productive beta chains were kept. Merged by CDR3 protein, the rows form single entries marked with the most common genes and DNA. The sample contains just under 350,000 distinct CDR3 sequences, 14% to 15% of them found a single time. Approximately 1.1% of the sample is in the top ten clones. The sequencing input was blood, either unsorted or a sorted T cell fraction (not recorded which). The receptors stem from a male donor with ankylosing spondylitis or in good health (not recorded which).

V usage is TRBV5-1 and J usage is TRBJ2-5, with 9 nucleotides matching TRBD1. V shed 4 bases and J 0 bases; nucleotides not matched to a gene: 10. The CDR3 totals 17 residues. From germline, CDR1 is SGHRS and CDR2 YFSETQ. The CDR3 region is CASSRLIGTGNQETQYF. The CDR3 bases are TGCGCCAGCAGCCGGCTAATTGGGACAGGGAACCAAGAGACCCAGTACTTC. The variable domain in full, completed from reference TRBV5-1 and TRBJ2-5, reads KAGVTQTPRYLIKTRGQQVTLSCSPISGHRSVSWYQQTPGQGLQFLFEYFSETQRNKGNFPGRFSGRQFSNSRSEMNVSTLELGDSALYLCASSRLIGTGNQETQYFGPGTRLLVL.

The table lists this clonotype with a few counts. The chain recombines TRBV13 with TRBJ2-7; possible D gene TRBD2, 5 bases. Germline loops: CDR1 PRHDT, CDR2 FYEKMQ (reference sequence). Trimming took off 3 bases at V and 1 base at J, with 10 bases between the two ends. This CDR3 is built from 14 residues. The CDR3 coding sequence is TGTGCCAGCAGCTTCCCCCCGGGGTCCTACGAGCAGTACTTC. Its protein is CASSFPPGSYEQYF.

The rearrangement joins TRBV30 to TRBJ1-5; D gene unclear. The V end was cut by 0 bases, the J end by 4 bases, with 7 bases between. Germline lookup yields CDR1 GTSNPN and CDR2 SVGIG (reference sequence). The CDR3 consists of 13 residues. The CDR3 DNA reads TGTGCCTGGAGTGTAATCGCGAATCAGCCCCAGCATTTT. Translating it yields CAWSVIANQPQHF.

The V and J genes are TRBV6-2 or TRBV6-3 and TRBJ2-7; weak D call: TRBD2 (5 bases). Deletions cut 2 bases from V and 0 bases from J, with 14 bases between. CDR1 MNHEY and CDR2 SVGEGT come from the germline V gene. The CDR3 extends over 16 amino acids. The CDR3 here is CASSYGLALSSYEQYF. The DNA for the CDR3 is TGTGCCAGCAGTTACGGCCTAGCCCTGAGCTCCTACGAGCAGTACTTC.

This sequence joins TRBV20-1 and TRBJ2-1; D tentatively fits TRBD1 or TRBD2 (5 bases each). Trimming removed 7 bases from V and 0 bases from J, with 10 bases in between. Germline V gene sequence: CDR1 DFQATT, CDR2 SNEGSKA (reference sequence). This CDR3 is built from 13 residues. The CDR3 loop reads CSGGGSSYNEQFF. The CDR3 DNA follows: TGCAGTGGTGGGGGTAGCTCCTACAATGAGCAGTTCTTC.

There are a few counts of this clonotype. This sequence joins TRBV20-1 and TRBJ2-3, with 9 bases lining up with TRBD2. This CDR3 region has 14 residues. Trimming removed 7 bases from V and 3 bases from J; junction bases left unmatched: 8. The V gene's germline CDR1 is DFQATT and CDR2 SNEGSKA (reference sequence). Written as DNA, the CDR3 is TGCAGTGGCCAGCGGGGGGCGGTGACAGATACGCAGTATTTT. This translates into CSGQRGAVTDTQYF.

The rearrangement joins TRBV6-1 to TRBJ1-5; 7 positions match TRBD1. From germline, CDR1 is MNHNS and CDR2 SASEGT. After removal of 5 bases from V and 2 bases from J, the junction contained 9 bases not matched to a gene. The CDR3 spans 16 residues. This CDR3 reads CASSLNRGRGNQPQHF. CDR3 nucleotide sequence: TGTGCCAGCAGTCTGAACAGGGGAAGGGGCAATCAGCCCCAGCATTTT.

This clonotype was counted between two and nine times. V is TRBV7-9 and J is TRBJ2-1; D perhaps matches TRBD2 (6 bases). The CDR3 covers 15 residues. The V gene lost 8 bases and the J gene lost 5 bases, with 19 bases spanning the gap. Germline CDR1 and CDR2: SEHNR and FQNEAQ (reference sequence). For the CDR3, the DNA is TGTGCCAGCGGGCTGCAAATCTGGGAGGACAATGAGCAGTTCTTC. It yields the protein CASGLQIWEDNEQFF.

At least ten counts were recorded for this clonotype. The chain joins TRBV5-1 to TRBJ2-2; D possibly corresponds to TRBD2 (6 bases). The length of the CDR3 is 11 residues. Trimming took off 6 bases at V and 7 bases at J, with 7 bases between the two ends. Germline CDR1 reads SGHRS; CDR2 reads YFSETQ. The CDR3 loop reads CASTGGGELFF. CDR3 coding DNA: TGCGCCAGCACCGGGGGCGGGGAGCTGTTTTTT.

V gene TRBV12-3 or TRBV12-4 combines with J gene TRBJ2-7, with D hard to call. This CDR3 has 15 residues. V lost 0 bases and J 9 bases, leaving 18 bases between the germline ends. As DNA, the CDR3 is TGTGCCAGCAGTTTAGCGGTCCTTGGCTCTCCGGCGCAGTACTTC. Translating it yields CASSLAVLGSPAQYF.

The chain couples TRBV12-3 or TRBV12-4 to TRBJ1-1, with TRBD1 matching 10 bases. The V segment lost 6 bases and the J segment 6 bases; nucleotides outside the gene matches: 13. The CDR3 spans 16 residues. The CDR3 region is CASSPITGQGGPEAFF. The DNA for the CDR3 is TGTGCCAGCAGCCCCATCACCGGACAGGGGGGACCTGAAGCTTTCTTT.